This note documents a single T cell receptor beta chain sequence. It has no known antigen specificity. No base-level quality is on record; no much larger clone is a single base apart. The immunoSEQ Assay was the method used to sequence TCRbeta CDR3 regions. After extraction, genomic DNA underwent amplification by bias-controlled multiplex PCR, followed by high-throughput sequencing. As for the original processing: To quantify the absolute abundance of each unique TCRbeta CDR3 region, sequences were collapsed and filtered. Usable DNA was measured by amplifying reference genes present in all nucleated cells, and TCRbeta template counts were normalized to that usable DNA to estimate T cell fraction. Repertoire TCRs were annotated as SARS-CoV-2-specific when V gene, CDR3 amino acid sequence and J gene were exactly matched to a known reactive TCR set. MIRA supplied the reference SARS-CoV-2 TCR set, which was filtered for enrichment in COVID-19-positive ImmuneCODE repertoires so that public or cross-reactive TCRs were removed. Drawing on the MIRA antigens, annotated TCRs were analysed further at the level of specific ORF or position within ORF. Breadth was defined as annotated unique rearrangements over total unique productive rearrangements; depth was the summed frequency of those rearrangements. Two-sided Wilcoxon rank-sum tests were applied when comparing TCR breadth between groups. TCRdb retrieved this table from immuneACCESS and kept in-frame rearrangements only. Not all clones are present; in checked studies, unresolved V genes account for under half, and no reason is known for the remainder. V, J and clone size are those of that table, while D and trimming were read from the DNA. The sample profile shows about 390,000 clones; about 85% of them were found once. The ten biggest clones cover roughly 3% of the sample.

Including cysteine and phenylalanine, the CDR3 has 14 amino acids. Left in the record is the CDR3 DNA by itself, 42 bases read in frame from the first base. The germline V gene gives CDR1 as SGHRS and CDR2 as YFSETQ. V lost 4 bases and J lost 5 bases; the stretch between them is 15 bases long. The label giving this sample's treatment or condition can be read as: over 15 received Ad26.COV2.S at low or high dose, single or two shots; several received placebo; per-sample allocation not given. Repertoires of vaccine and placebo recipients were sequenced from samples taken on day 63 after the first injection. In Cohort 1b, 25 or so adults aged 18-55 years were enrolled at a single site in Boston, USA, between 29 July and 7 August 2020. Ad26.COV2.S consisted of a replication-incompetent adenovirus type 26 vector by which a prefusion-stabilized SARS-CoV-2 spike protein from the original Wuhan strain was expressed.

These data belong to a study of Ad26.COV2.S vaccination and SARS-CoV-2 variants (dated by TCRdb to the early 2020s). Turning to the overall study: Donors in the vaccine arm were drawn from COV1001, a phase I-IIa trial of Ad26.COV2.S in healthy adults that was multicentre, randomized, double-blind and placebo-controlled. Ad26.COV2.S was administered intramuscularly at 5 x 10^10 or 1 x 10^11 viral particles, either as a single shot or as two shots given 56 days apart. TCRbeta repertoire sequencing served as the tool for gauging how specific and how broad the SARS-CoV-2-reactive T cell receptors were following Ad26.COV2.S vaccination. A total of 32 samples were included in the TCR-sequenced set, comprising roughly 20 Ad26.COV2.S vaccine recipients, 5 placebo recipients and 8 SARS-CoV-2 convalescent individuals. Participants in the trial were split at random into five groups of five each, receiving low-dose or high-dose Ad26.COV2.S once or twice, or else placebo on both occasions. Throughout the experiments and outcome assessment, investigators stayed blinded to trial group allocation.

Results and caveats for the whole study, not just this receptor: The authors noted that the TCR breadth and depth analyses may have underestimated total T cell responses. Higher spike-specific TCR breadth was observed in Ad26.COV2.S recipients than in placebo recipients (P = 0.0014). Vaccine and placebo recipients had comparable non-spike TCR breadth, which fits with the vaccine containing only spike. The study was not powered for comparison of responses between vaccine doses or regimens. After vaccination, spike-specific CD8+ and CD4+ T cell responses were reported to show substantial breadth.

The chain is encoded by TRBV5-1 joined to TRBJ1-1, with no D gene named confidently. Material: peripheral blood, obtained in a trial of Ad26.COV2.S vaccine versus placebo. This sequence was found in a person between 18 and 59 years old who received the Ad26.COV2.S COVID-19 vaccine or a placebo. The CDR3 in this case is CASSHPGGGTEAFF. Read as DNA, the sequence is TGCGCCAGCAGCCATCCAGGTGGTGGGACTGAAGCTTTCTTT.